A single sample gave rise to the 11 T cell receptor beta chains below, sequenced in a study of OX40 agonist ivuxolimab in advanced cancers. The protocol was immunoSEQ multiplex PCR, while the TCRdb copy is restricted to in-frame clones and leaves out a portion. The data show 30,000 or so clones, about nine tenths seen once. The sample consisted of CD4+ or CD8+ T cells sorted from blood, taken in a trial of the OX40 agonist ivuxolimab. These receptors came from an adult with an advanced solid tumor such as melanoma, head and neck, liver or kidney cancer.

The rearrangement uses TRBV11-2 and TRBJ1-6; no firm D call. V shed 4 bases and J shed 0 bases, with 7 bases lying between them. The length of the CDR3 is 15 residues. Germline CDR1 SGHAT, CDR2 FQNNGV. CDR3 region: CASSSFSSYNSPLHF. The DNA for the CDR3 is TGTGCCAGCAGCTCCTTTAGCTCCTATAATTCACCCCTCCACTTT. The variable domain in full, completed from reference TRBV11-2 and TRBJ1-6, reads EAGVAQSPRYKIIEKRQSVAFWCNPISGHATLYWYQQILGQGPKLLIQFQNNGVVDDSQLPKDRFSAERLKGVDSTLKIQPAKLEDSAVYLCASSSFSSYNSPLHFGNGTRLTVT.

This clone was recorded only once. Here the CDR3 reads CSVEDPRQVGGSTQYF. DNA for the CDR3: TGCAGCGTTGAAGATCCACGACAGGTTGGTGGGTCCACCCAGTACTTC. The chain is built from TRBV29-1 and TRBJ2-5; D is perhaps TRBD1 (6 bases). Trimming pared 0 bases from V and 8 bases from J, leaving 22 bases between. The germline gives CDR1 SQVTM, CDR2 ANQGSEA. The CDR3 has 16 residues.

The V call is TRBV6-1, the J call TRBJ2-3, with no clear D. This CDR3 is 17 amino acids long. The V end was cut by 2 bases, the J end by 2 bases, with 17 bases between. The germline V gene has CDR1 MNHNS and CDR2 SASEGT. CDR3 sequence reads: CASSENGPHGTTDTQYF. CDR3 sequence (DNA): TGTGCCAGCAGTGAAAATGGGCCCCACGGCACCACAGATACGCAGTATTTT.

This clone was seen a few times. This may arise from a read error, as a much more abundant clone is one base away. This CDR3 is also generated by other DNA sequences in the sample. The V call is TRBV5-6, the J call TRBJ2-7, with D perhaps matching TRBD2 (7 bases). Germline V lookup: CDR1 SGHDT, CDR2 YYEEEE. This CDR3 comprises 15 residues. Deletions cut 10 bases from V and 7 bases from J, with 27 bases between. The CDR3 protein is CARRLGLAGAGEQYF. The DNA of the CDR3 is TGTGCCCGCCGCTTGGGACTCGCGGGGGCGGGGGAGCAGTACTTC.

The rearrangement links TRBV2 to TRBJ2-1, with a possible D match to TRBD2 (6 bases). Trimming cost V 6 bases and J 0 bases, with 15 bases left between them. The germline gives CDR1 SNHLY, CDR2 FYNNEI. The CDR3 contains 16 residues. This CDR3 reads CASRGGHTSSYNEQFF. CDR3 DNA sequence: TGTGCCAGCAGGGGAGGACACACGAGCTCCTACAATGAGCAGTTCTTC. The variable domain in full, completed from reference TRBV2 and TRBJ2-1, reads EPEVTQTPSHQVTQMGQEVILRCVPISNHLYFYWYRQILGQKVEFLVSFYNNEISEKSEIFDDQFSVERPDGSNFTLKIRSTKLEDSAMYFCASRGGHTSSYNEQFFGPGTRLTVL.

V is TRBV7-8 and J is TRBJ2-5, with 11 bases aligning to TRBD1. The V gene's germline CDR1 is SGHVS and CDR2 FQNEAQ. J gave up 2 bases and V 6 bases, and 5 bases lay outside the gene matches. This CDR3 is built from 15 residues. The CDR3 here is CASSPGTGGQETQYF. DNA of the CDR3: TGTGCCAGCAGTCCCGGGACAGGGGGGCAAGAGACCCAGTACTTC. Together with reference TRBV7-8 and TRBJ2-5, the CDR3 gives the full variable domain: GAGVSQSPRYKVAKRGQDVALRCDPISGHVSLFWYQQALGQGPEFLTYFQNEAQLDKSGLPSDRFFAERPEGSVSTLKIQRTQQEDSAVYLCASSPGTGGQETQYFGPGTRLLVL.

This clone has a handful of counts. The chain combines TRBV6-6 with TRBJ1-5; no clear D. This CDR3 is 15 amino acids long. The germline V gene has CDR1 MNHNY and CDR2 SVGAGI (reference sequence). V was trimmed by 6 bases and J by 2 bases, leaving 14 bases between them. The CDR3 protein is CASRARGPGNQPQHF. The CDR3 nucleotides read TGTGCCAGCAGGGCCAGAGGGCCTGGCAATCAGCCCCAGCATTTT.

The rearrangement uses TRBV7-6 and TRBJ2-7; D unclear. The V gene's germline CDR1 is SGHVS and CDR2 FNYEAQ. Between the trimmed V and J ends, which lost 1 base and 3 bases, there was a span of 10 bases. This CDR3 region has 14 residues. The CDR3: CASSLGTGNYEQYF. CDR3 sequence (DNA): TGTGCCAGCAGCTTAGGGACGGGCAACTACGAGCAGTACTTC.

This clone was observed a handful of times. The chain links TRBV6-5 to TRBJ1-3, with TRBD1 matching over 10 bases. Trimming removed 6 bases from V and 4 bases from J; junction bases left unmatched: 6. Per the germline V gene, CDR1 is MNHEY and CDR2 is SVGAGI. This CDR3 spans 15 amino acids. The DNA for the CDR3 is TGTGCCAGCAGCGAGGGACAGGGGACCGGAAACACCATATATTTT. Translation: CASSEGQGTGNTIYF.

The V and J genes are TRBV5-6 and TRBJ2-1; the D gene is possibly TRBD1 (5 bases). V was trimmed by 3 bases and J by 9 bases, leaving 22 bases between them. Germline values: CDR1 SGHDT, CDR2 YYEEEE. The length of the CDR3 is 16 residues. CDR3 residues: CASSSSAQGPVGEQFF. DNA for the CDR3: TGTGCCAGCAGCTCGTCGGCGCAGGGTCCCGTCGGTGAGCAGTTCTTC.

This rearrangement joins TRBV10-3 to TRBJ2-7; a weak D match, TRBD2 (6 bases). The CDR3 is 16 amino acids. V was shortened by 3 bases and J by 4 bases, with 19 bases between the two germline ends. Germline loops: CDR1 ENHRY, CDR2 SYGVKD. The CDR3 bases are TGTGCCATCAGTGACCCCGCTGGGGAGGTTAAATACGAGCAGTACTTC. This translates into CAISDPAGEVKYEQYF.